The entry that follows covers one T cell receptor beta chain sequence. The antigen remains undetermined. One end of the junction varies from germline; a read error may be responsible. The identical CDR3 is also encoded by other nucleotide sequences in the sample. Germline V gene lookup returns CDR1 LNHDA and CDR2 SQIVND (reference sequence). This CDR3 is 15 amino acids long. Libraries were prepared by immunoSEQ multiplex PCR; TCRdb keeps only in-frame clonotypes and omits some of them. The top ten clones hold 4.8% of a sample with 25,000 to 40,000 clones, approximately 88% of them seen once. The sample originates from a study of chemoradiotherapy in HPV16-positive cancers. At the level of the study: Functional T-cell assays on a couple of HPV16-positive patients' cells defined candidate HPV-specific clones and common TCR motifs.

Study results and limitations: Non-HPV-specific T cells did not expand in tumors during treatment, whereas candidate HPV-specific clones and E7-related motifs did. Only a couple of HPV16-positive patients supplied the functional HPV-specificity definition.

The sequence came from a human donor with HPV-associated anogenital cancer. This specimen consisted of blood, obtained from a patient who underwent chemoradiotherapy. The chain is built from TRBV19 and TRBJ1-1; 7 nucleotides agree with TRBD1. CDR3 DNA sequence: TGTGCCAGTAGTGGAGGGGACAGCTCGTTATCTGAGGCTTTCTTT. Its translation is CASSGGDSSLSEAFF.